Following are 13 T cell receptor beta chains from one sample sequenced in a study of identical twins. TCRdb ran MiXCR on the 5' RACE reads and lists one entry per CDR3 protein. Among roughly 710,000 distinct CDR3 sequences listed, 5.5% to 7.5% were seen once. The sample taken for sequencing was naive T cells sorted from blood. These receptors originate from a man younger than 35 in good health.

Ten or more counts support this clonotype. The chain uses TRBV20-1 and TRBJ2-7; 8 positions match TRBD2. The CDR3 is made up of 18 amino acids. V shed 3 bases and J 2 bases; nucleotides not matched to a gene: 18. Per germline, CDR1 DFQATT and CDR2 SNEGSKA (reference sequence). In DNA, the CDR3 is TGCAGTGCTAGGCCCCTAGCGGGTGATTTACGCGTGGCCTACGAGCAGTACTTC. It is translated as CSARPLAGDLRVAYEQYF.

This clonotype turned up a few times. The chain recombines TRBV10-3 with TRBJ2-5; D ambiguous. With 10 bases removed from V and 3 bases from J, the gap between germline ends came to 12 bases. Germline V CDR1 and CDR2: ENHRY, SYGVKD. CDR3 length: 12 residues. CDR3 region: CATSESEETQYF. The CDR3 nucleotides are TGTGCCACAAGTGAGTCAGAAGAGACCCAGTACTTC.

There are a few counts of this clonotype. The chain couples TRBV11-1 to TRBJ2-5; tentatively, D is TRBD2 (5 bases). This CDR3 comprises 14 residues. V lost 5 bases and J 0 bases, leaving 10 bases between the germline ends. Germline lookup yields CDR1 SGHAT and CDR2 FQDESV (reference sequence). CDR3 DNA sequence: TGTGCCAGCAGCCCTCGACTACACCAAGAGACCCAGTACTTC. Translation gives CASSPRLHQETQYF.

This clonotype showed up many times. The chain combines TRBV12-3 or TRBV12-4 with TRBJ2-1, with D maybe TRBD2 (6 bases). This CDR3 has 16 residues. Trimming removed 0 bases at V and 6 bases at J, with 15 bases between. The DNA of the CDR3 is TGTGCCAGCAGTTTAGCGACGGGAGCGACGATCAATGAGCAGTTCTTC. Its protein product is CASSLATGATINEQFF.

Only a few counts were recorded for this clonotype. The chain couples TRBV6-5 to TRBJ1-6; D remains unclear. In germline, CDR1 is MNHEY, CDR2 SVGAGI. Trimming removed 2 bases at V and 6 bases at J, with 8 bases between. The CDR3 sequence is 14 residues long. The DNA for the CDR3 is TGTGCCAGCAGTTACGGGCAGACTAATTCACCCCTCCACTTT. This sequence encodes CASSYGQTNSPLHF.

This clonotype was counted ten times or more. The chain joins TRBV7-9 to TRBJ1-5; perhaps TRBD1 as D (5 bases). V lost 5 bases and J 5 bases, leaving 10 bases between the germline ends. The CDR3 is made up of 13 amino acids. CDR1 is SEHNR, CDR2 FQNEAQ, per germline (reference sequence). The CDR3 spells CASSPDSYQPQHF. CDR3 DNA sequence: TGTGCCAGCAGCCCTGACAGCTATCAGCCCCAGCATTTT.

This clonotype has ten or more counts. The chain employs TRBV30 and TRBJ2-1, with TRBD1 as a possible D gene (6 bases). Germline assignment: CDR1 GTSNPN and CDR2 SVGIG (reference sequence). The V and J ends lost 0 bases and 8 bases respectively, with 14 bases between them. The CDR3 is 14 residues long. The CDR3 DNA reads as TGTGCCTGGAGTGTATTGGGGACACAAGATGAGCAGTTCTTC. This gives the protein CAWSVLGTQDEQFF.

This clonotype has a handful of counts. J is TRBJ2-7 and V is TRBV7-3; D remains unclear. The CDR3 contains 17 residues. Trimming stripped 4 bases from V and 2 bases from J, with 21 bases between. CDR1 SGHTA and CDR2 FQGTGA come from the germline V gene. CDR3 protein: CASSSRSWRVSPYEQYF. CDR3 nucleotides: TGTGCCAGCAGCTCCCGGTCCTGGCGCGTAAGCCCCTACGAGCAGTACTTC.

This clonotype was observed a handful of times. In DNA, the CDR3 is TGTGCCATCAGTGAGAATACAAGGAATCAGCCCCAGCATTTT. Protein sequence: CAISENTRNQPQHF. This sequence joins TRBV10-3 and TRBJ1-5; D uncertain. The CDR3 totals 14 residues. V was trimmed by 2 bases and J by 4 bases, leaving 9 bases between them. The germline CDR1 and CDR2 sequences are ENHRY and SYGVKD.

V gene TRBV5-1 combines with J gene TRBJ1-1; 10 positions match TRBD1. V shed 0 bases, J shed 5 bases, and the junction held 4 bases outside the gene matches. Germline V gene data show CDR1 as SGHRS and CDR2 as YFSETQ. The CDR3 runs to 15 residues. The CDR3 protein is CASSLEDRGGTEAFF. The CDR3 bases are TGCGCCAGCAGCTTGGAGGACAGGGGGGGAACTGAAGCTTTCTTT.

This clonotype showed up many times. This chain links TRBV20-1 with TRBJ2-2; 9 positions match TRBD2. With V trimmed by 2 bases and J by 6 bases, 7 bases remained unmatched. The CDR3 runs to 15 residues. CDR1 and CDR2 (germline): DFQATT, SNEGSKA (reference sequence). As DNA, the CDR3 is TGCAGTGCTAGACTAGCGGGGACCTCCCCCGGGGAGCTGTTTTTT. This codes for CSARLAGTSPGELFF.

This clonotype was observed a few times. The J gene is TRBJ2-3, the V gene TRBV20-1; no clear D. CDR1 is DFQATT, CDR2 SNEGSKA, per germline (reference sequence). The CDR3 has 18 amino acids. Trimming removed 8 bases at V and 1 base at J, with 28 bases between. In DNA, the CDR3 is TGCAGTATCGAGCCCTTTAGCTTTGCGGAGCTTGGCACAGATACGCAGTATTTT. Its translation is CSIEPFSFAELGTDTQYF.

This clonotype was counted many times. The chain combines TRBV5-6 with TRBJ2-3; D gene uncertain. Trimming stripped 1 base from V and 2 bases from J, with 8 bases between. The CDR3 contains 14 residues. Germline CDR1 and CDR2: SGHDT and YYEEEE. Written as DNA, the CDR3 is TGTGCCAGCAGCTTGAGGCGAGACACAGATACGCAGTATTTT. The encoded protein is CASSLRRDTDTQYF.